These 25 T cell receptor beta chains came from one sample sequenced in a study of tumor-infiltrating lymphocytes in primary liver carcinoma. Co-extraction of both nucleic acids (RNA and DNA) used about 19-33 mg of unsorted bulk tissue. Starting material of about 450 ng total RNA yielded TCR beta cDNA via a constant-region primer. A slightly modified ARM-PCR protocol with three nested multiplex PCR rounds produced these TCR beta libraries. The study ran its first two PCR rounds for approximately 10 cycles each, using TRBV1-TRBV30 forward primers and a C-beta reverse primer. Via MiXCR, TCRdb re-called the multiplex PCR reads, giving one row per CDR3 protein. The data contain 100,000 or so distinct CDR3 sequences, roughly 80% of them singletons. The sequenced sample consisted of liver tumor tissue from sampling region 3. Subset described: tumor region T3, left-lateral pole. The source is a man aged 35-49 years with primary liver carcinoma and hepatitis B virus infection.

The chain employs TRBV11-2 and TRBJ2-5, with D unresolved. Looked up from germline, CDR1 is SGHAT and CDR2 is FQNNGV. The CDR3 sequence is 18 residues long. The germline V and J ends were trimmed by 5 bases and 5 bases, with 27 bases remaining between them. The CDR3 region has the DNA TGTGCCAGCAGCCCTATCTCAATCCAGGATACTGGCCGGGAGACCCAGTACTTC. It specifies CASSPISIQDTGRETQYF.

As concerns this clonotype: The CDR3 ends on some other residue instead of the conserved phenylalanine or tryptophan, so this is likely a read error. The rearrangement links TRBV6-5 to TRBJ2-1, with TRBD1 as a possible D gene (7 bases). Germline CDR1 reads MNHEY; CDR2 reads SVGAGI. The CDR3 contains 16 residues. CDR3 in amino acids: CTSRTKGGPIRGEQFI. The CDR3 DNA follows: TGTACCAGTAGGACTAAAGGGGGCCCGATTCGCGGTGAGCAGTTCATC.

With respect to this clonotype: As the CDR3 is not closed by the conserved phenylalanine or tryptophan, this likely results from a read error. The rearrangement uses TRBV11-2 and TRBJ2-6; weak D call: TRBD1 (5 bases). The V gene's germline CDR1 is SGHAT and CDR2 FQNNGV. The CDR3 loop spans 15 amino acids. The CDR3 DNA reads TGTGCCACCCAGCGTCCGCGCTCTGGGGCCAGCGTCCTGACTTCC. It codes for CATQRPRSGASVLTS.

Comments on this clonotype: The junction departs from germline at one end; a sequencing error may be responsible. Here the CDR3 reads CASSYSGAGERNEQFF. Written as DNA, the CDR3 is TGTGCTAGCAGTTACTCTGGTGCGGGAGAGCGGAATGAGCAGTTCTTC. V and J are TRBV6-5 and TRBJ2-1, with TRBD2 matching over 7 bases. The CDR3 length is 16 residues. Germline-derived CDR1 and CDR2 are MNHEY and SVGAGI.

This clonotype was seen at least ten times. This sequence joins TRBV18 and TRBJ2-7; 12 positions match TRBD2. CDR1 and CDR2 from the germline V gene are KGHSH and LQKENI. The CDR3 sequence is 13 residues long. Trimming took 4 bases from V and 5 from J; bases not matched to a gene: 0. The DNA for the CDR3 is TGTGCCAGCTCACGACTAGCGGGAGACGAGCAGTACTTC. Translated, it gives CASSRLAGDEQYF.

This clonotype has just one count. Compared with germline, one end of the junction differs, possibly owing to a read error. The CDR3 sequence is CANSGRTSGSLSYNEQFF. For the CDR3, the DNA is TGTGCCAACAGTGGCCGGACTAGCGGGAGTTTGTCCTACAATGAGCAGTTCTTC. The chain has TRBV6-1 and TRBJ2-1; TRBD2 agrees at 13 bases. The CDR3 is 18 residues long. Germline CDR1 MNHNS, CDR2 SASEGT.

A note on this clonotype: Just one base apart from a much larger clone, this may be a read error. This chain links TRBV6-4 with TRBJ2-3; no definite D call. There are 13 residues in the CDR3. Germline V gives CDR1 MRHNA, CDR2 SNTAGT. CDR3 sequence reads: CTSSSQATDTQYF. DNA of the CDR3: TGTACCAGCAGCTCTCAGGCCACAGATACGCAGTATTTT.

This chain links TRBV11-2 with TRBJ2-2, with D maybe TRBD2 (5 bases). Trimming took 10 bases from V and 1 from J, leaving 16 bases between them. The CDR3 totals 15 residues. Germline values: CDR1 SGHAT, CDR2 FQNNGV. As DNA, the CDR3 is TGTGCCATCAGTTCATGGACTGAGAACACCGGGGAGCTGTTTTTT. Translated: CAISSWTENTGELFF.

In the case of this clonotype: This likely comes from a read error, as the CDR3 has no conserved phenylalanine or tryptophan at its end. It is unclear where the CDR3 begins or ends on the DNA, so no DNA is shown, and the CDR3 is as TCRdb lists it. This chain joins TRBV5-4 and TRBJ2-3. Germline CDR1 reads SGHNT; CDR2 reads YYREEE (reference sequence). The CDR3 sequence runs 15 residues, both termini included. CDR3 protein: CASTSFVASTDTEYL.

A note on this clonotype: Sequence at one end of the junction differs from germline and may be a read error. This rearrangement joins TRBV4-1 to TRBJ2-7; 10 bases match TRBD2. The CDR3 is 17 amino acids. Germline V lookup: CDR1 MGHRA, CDR2 YSYEKL. CDR3 loop: CANSRVYSGRPSYEQYF. The DNA of the CDR3 is TGCGCCAACAGCCGAGTCTATAGCGGGAGGCCCTCCTACGAGCAGTACTTC.

This chain links TRBV5-1 with TRBJ2-1, with D perhaps matching TRBD2 (6 bases). Germline values: CDR1 SGHRS, CDR2 YFSETQ. The V gene lost 6 bases and the J gene lost 1 base, with 14 bases spanning the gap. This CDR3 is 15 amino acids long. The CDR3 DNA follows: TGCGCCAGCATCTCGGGGGAGACATCCTACAATGAGCAGTTCTTC. Its translation: CASISGETSYNEQFF. The whole variable domain, remainder taken from reference TRBV5-1 and TRBJ2-1, is KAGVTQTPRYLIKTRGQQVTLSCSPISGHRSVSWYQQTPGQGLQFLFEYFSETQRNKGNFPGRFSGRQFSNSRSEMNVSTLELGDSALYLCASISGETSYNEQFFGPGTRLTVL.

The sample holds many counts of this clonotype. This could be a read error, since a much larger clone is one nucleotide away. The V gene is TRBV29-1, the J gene TRBJ1-1; no reliable D call. CDR1 and CDR2 from the germline V gene are SQVTM and ANQGSEA. The CDR3 consists of 13 residues. CDR3 nucleotides: TGCGGCGTTGGGAAGACCCAGAACACTGAAGCTTTCTTT. Protein sequence: CGVGKTQNTEAFF.

The chain joins TRBV7-8 to TRBJ2-2; TRBD2 might be the D (5 bases). V lost 4 bases to trimming and J lost 7 bases, with 16 bases between them. The CDR3 length is 15 residues. Germline V gives CDR1 SGHVS, CDR2 FQNEAQ. The CDR3 region has the DNA TGTGCCAGCAGCTCGAGAGGGAGAACGAGCGGGGAGCTGTTTTTT. This gives the protein CASSSRGRTSGELFF.

Comment on this clonotype: A read error may produce the germline difference seen at one junction end. The V gene is TRBV28, the J gene TRBJ2-2; 11 bases fit TRBD2. This CDR3 contains 15 residues. Germline V gene data show CDR1 as MDHEN and CDR2 as SYDVKM. DNA of the CDR3: TGTACCAGCCGACGACTAGCGGGAATGGTCGGGGAGCTGTTTTTT. Its translation is CTSRRLAGMVGELFF.

This clonotype was seen only a few times. The rearrangement uses TRBV4-1 and TRBJ2-7; 8 nucleotides agree with TRBD1. V lost 6 bases, J lost 8 bases, and 18 bases stayed unmatched. Germline V lookup: CDR1 MGHRA, CDR2 YSYEKL. This CDR3 is built from 16 residues. The CDR3 nucleotides read TGCGCCAGCAGTCAATTCCCCCAGGGGGCTGGGGACAAGCAGTACTTC. This encodes CASSQFPQGAGDKQYF.

This chain links TRBV11-2 with TRBJ1-5; D is possibly TRBD1 (6 bases). The CDR3 has 16 residues. Germline CDR1 SGHAT, CDR2 FQNNGV. Deletions cut 5 bases from V and 4 bases from J, with 18 bases between. The CDR3 coding sequence is TGTGCCAGCAGCCTAGGAGGGGGACTGATGAATCAGCCCCAGCATTTT. Its translation is CASSLGGGLMNQPQHF. Together with reference TRBV11-2 and TRBJ1-5, the CDR3 gives the full variable domain: EAGVAQSPRYKIIEKRQSVAFWCNPISGHATLYWYQQILGQGPKLLIQFQNNGVVDDSQLPKDRFSAERLKGVDSTLKIQPAKLEDSAVYLCASSLGGGLMNQPQHFGDGTRLSIL.

A note on this clonotype: A read error may explain this, as a much larger clone is one base away. This rearrangement joins TRBV7-3 to TRBJ2-3; D is undetermined. The germline gives CDR1 SGHTA, CDR2 FQGTGA. This CDR3 spans 13 amino acids. V was cut by 4 bases and J by 7 bases, with 12 bases left in between. Written as DNA, the CDR3 is TGTGCCAGCAGCTACGAAGTTGCATATACGCAGTATTTT. Translation: CASSYEVAYTQYF.

This clonotype was counted between two and nine times. A much larger clone differs from this one at a single base, so this may be a read error. This chain connects TRBV25-1 to TRBJ2-7; D possibly corresponds to TRBD2 (6 bases). The CDR3 spans 14 residues. V was shortened by 7 bases and J by 7 bases, with 20 bases between the two germline ends. CDR1 MGHDK and CDR2 SYGVNS come from the germline V gene. For the CDR3, the DNA is TGTGCCAGCAATGTCGGACTCGTCCGGGGGGAGCAGTACTTC. It specifies CASNVGLVRGEQYF.

With respect to this clonotype: The junction differs from germline at one of its ends, possibly a read error. This chain joins TRBV5-4 and TRBJ1-2; D remains ambiguous. Germline loops: CDR1 SGHNT, CDR2 YYREEE (reference sequence). The CDR3 spans 15 residues. CDR3 protein: CASSLAAGSHYGYTF. CDR3 nucleotide sequence: TGTGCCAGCAGTTTGGCCGCGGGGTCGCACTATGGCTACACCTTC.

With regard to this clonotype: No conserved phenylalanine or tryptophan ends this CDR3, so it is likely a read error. V usage is TRBV11-2 and J usage is TRBJ2-3, with unresolved D. The CDR3 has 13 residues. CDR1 and CDR2 from the germline V gene are SGHAT and FQNNGV. CDR3 coding DNA: TGTGTCAGCAGCTCCATCACGGCGGATATGCAGTATTCT. The encoded protein is CVSSSITADMQYS.

This clonotype was seen more than once but under ten times. The DNA of the CDR3 is TGCAGTGCTAGTGGCTCAGCGGGAGCAGCAGATACGCAGTATTTT. Translating it yields CSASGSAGAADTQYF. The rearrangement uses TRBV20-1 and TRBJ2-3; TRBD2 agrees at 8 bases. This CDR3 spans 15 amino acids. Per the germline V gene, CDR1 is DFQATT and CDR2 is SNEGSKA (reference sequence). V dropped 3 bases and J dropped 4; count of bases not matched to a gene: 9.

For this clonotype: The junction departs from the called germline gene at one end, perhaps through a read error. V usage is TRBV6-1 and J usage is TRBJ2-7; D could derive from TRBD1 or TRBD2 (7 bases each). CDR1 is MNHNS, CDR2 SASEGT, per germline. This CDR3 has 16 residues. CDR3 DNA: TGTGCCAGCATTGAGGATCCAGGGGGGGGCTCCTACAAGCAGTACTTC. Protein product: CASIEDPGGGSYKQYF.

This clonotype came up once. A much larger clone differs by one base, so this may be a read error. The chain joins TRBV6-6 to TRBJ2-4; D may be TRBD1 or TRBD2 (5 bases each). The CDR3 has 17 amino acids. Germline V gene data show CDR1 as MNHNY and CDR2 as SVGAGI (reference sequence). In DNA form, the CDR3 reads TGTACCAGCAGCCTCTCAGGGAGTTTGAGGGATAAAAACACTCAGTACTTC. Amino acids: CTSSLSGSLRDKNTQYF.

Worth noting for this clonotype: It is likely a read error, because the conserved phenylalanine at the end of the CDR3 is missing. The genes are TRBV11-2 and TRBJ2-4; no firm D call. The CDR3 has 15 amino acids. CDR1 is SGHAT and CDR2 is FQNNGV in the germline V gene. V lost 9 bases to trimming and J lost 0 bases, with 15 bases between them. The CDR3 nucleotides are TGTGCCAGTACCACTTCGGCTGTAGCCAAAAACATTCAGTACATC. Amino acid sequence: CASTTSAVAKNIQYI.

This clonotype has at least ten counts. The CDR3 protein is CASSLEGPGSPLHF. The DNA of the CDR3 is TGTGCCAGCAGCTTGGAGGGACCCGGATCACCCCTCCACTTT. The V and J genes are TRBV7-9 and TRBJ1-6, with a possible D match to TRBD1 (5 bases). V dropped 3 bases and J dropped 10 bases, with 13 bases sitting between them. Per germline, CDR1 SEHNR and CDR2 FQNEAQ (reference sequence). The length of the CDR3 is 14 residues. Supplemented by reference TRBV7-9 and TRBJ1-6, the full variable domain reads DTGVSQNPRHKITKRGQNVTFRCDPISEHNRLYWYRQTLGQGPEFLTYFQNEAQLEKSRLLSDRFSAERPKGSFSTLEIQRTEQGDSAMYLCASSLEGPGSPLHFGNGTRLTVT.